This T cell receptor (beta chain) was recovered during a study of blood T cell repertoires in COVID-19. Between the trimmed V and J ends, which lost 2 bases and 2 bases, there was a span of 8 bases. The germline V gene encodes CDR1 SNHLY and CDR2 FYNNEI. The CDR3 has 14 amino acids. In the original workflow: Estimation of nucleated cell counts relied on the amplification of reference gene primers. Produced via immunoSEQ multiplex PCR; TCRdb's table is partial and in-frame only. V and J calls and clone size are as listed in that table; D and trimming were resolved from the DNA. Among some 350,000 clones listed, around 83% were seen once. This clone has just a few counts.

The chain joins TRBV2 to TRBJ2-3; unclear D gene. The source of this sequence is a young man with active or convalescent COVID-19. The source material was peripheral blood. The CDR3 region has the DNA TGTGCCAGCAGTGAACGGGTACACACAGATACGCAGTATTTT. The encoded protein is CASSERVHTDTQYF.